The rows below give T cell receptor beta chains drawn from one sample of a study of identical twins. MiXCR, run by TCRdb on the 5' RACE reads, gives a single entry per CDR3 protein. Among roughly 1.6 million distinct CDR3 sequences listed, less than 35% were seen once. Sequenced material: cord blood. The receptors were sampled from a newborn girl in good health. The CDR3 runs from the conserved cysteine through the conserved F or W. D genes are given only for firm matches. Rows may omit the clone size; those that give it use once, few, many or a size class.

.	TRBJ2-3	TRBV20-1	TRBD2	TGCAGTGCTAGTAAGCGGGGGCCCACAGATACGCAGTATTTT	CSASKRGPTDTQYF
.	TRBJ2-5	TRBV7-2	TRBD2	TGTGCCAGCAGCTTAGCCAGGGCAGTCTGGGGAGCGGGGGCCGGATACAATGAGCAGTACTTC	CASSLARAVWGAGAGYNEQYF
few	TRBJ1-2	TRBV20-1	TRBD1	TGCAGTGCCGGGACAGGTCCTGGCTACACCTTC	CSAGTGPGYTF
many	TRBJ1-1	TRBV29-1	.	TGCAGCGCCCGGACAGCACCAAACACTGAAGCTTTCTTT	CSARTAPNTEAFF
.	TRBJ1-5	TRBV2	.	TGTGCCAGCAGTGAAGGACACTCGGTGGGCCGGCCCCAGCATTTT	CASSEGHSVGRPQHF
.	TRBJ1-1	TRBV27	TRBD1	TGTGCCAGCAGTTTTTTTGGGACAGGTAACACTGAAGCTTTCTTT	CASSFFGTGNTEAFF
.	TRBJ1-2	TRBV5-1	.	TGCGCCAGCAGCCGGGACTTGAGGGACTATGGCTACACCTTC	CASSRDLRDYGYTF
once	TRBJ2-1	TRBV10-3	.	TGTGCCATCAGGAGCGTAGGTGGGATTAATGAGCAGTTCTTC	CAIRSVGGINEQFF
.	TRBJ2-5	TRBV5-1	TRBD1	TGCGCCAGCAGCGCGGGACAGGAAATTGGGACCCAGTACTTC	CASSAGQEIGTQYF
.	TRBJ2-5	TRBV20-1	.	TGCAGTGCTAGGGGAGTGGAGGAGCAGTACTTC	CSARGVEEQYF
.	TRBJ1-2	TRBV6-2/TRBV6-3	.	TGTGCCAGCAGTTACTCGAACAGGGCCTATGGCTACACCTTC	CASSYSNRAYGYTF
.	TRBJ2-7	TRBV3-1	TRBD2	TGTGCCAGCTCGACTAGCGGGGGATTCTACGAGCAGTACTTC	CASSTSGGFYEQYF
few	TRBJ2-1	TRBV29-1	.	TGCAGCGTTGAATCTTCCTCCTACGAGCAGTTCTTC	CSVESSSYEQFF
.	TRBJ2-1	TRBV9	.	TGTGCCAGCAGCGCGATGGCTGGGGCATCCTACAATGAGCAGTTCTTC	CASSAMAGASYNEQFF
few	TRBJ2-1	TRBV5-1	.	TGCGCCAGCAGCTTGGCTCGTCTTGGGCTAGGGACTTCCAATGAGCAGTTCTTC	CASSLARLGLGTSNEQFF
few	TRBJ2-1	TRBV28	.	TGTTCCAGCAGTTTTCGTCGGCTACTCTACAATGAGCAGTTCTTC	CSSSFRRLLYNEQFF
.	TRBJ2-1	TRBV7-9	TRBD2	TGTGCCAGCAGCCCCCGACTAGCGGGAGCCTCTGGTTGGAACAATGAGCAGTTCTTC	CASSPRLAGASGWNNEQFF
.	TRBJ1-2	TRBV7-9	.	TGTGCCGGCAGCTTAGTGTCCAGGTTAAGCGATGGCTACACCTTC	CAGSLVSRLSDGYTF